This paragraph reports one T cell receptor beta chain. Which antigen it targets is not known. Per-base quality was not reported, and no clone a single base away is much larger than it. Trimming at the junction amounts to 0 bases on V and 1 base on J, and the germline ends lie 12 bases apart. CDR1 and CDR2 are drawn from the germline V gene: SGDLS, YYNGEE. Its CDR3 holds 16 amino acids, cysteine through phenylalanine. Only the CDR3 part of the read is kept: 48 bases, read in frame from the first base. This entry comes from a study of blood T cell repertoires in COVID-19 (TCRdb year 2020). For the wider study: The collaborator samples originated in the United States, Italy and Spain and spanned the acute and convalescent phases of COVID-19. The prospective study material was composed of cDNA or gDNA derived from T cells, B-cell-depleted T cells, or PBMCs. The dataset comprised deeply sampled blood TCRbeta repertoires from subjects exposed to, actively infected with, or recovered from COVID-19. The repertoires were made available in a free public database intended to serve as a resource for research on the immune response to SARS-CoV-2. The samples were drawn from two sources: the first 160 participants of the ongoing ImmuneRACE study, and over 950 subjects contributed by 6 global collaborators. A de-identified subject ID, COVID-19 status, age in years and sex were almost always included in the sample metadata. HLA class I and class II types, where available, came from metadata supplied by the sample provider rather than from assay-based typing. Points the paper makes about the study in general: The quantity of clinical and demographic metadata differed by source and by participant and was supplied without curation.

TCRbeta CDR3 regions were amplified from genomic DNA by means of the immunoSEQ Assay, a bias-controlled multiplex PCR. In the original analysis: Within the assay, amplification of reference gene primers was used to estimate how many nucleated cells each sample contained. To quantify the absolute abundance of each unique TCRbeta CDR3 rearrangement, sequence reads were collapsed and filtered. Productive Simpson clonality was computed per sample as the square root of Simpson's diversity index over productive rearrangements. Imported from immuneACCESS, the table was reduced by TCRdb to in-frame sequences with V and J called. These copies leave out some clones; in studies compared against another copy, an unresolved V gene accounts for under half, and the cause of the remainder is not known. V and J calls and clone size are those listed in that table; D and trimming were worked out from the DNA. This sample lists fewer than 350,000 clones; 81% were detected once. Jointly, the top ten make up less than 3% of the sample.

Each collaborating institution followed its own protocols to collect whole blood in K2EDTA tubes. Collaborator samples were shipped for TCRbeta analysis as frozen whole blood, isolated PBMCs, or DNA extracted from either sample type. The source of this sequence is a woman aged 55-69 years with active or convalescent COVID-19. The receptor chain draws on TRBV9 and TRBJ2-3, and TRBD2 may be the D gene, going by 6 matching bases. The specimen sequenced was peripheral blood. The base sequence is TGTGCCAGCAGCGTAGAGGGTTGGGGGGGCACAGATACGCAGTATTTT. It is translated as CASSVEGWGGTDTQYF.